One and the same sample provided the 11 T cell receptor beta chains below, sequenced in a study of cytomegalovirus exposure and HLA in healthy donors. PCR amplification relied on 60 Vbeta primers (plus 13 Jbeta primers). Clones were sequenced by immunoSEQ multiplex PCR, and TCRdb holds only the in-frame ones, with some missing. The sample has 150,000 to 180,000 clones, about 83% seen once; the top ten hold about 4%. Sequenced material: PBMCs. These receptor sequences come from a woman between 40 and 50 years old in good health and CMV-seronegative.

The J gene is TRBJ2-3, the V gene TRBV6-4; TRBD2 aligns across 11 bases. V lost 4 bases, J lost 0 bases, and 3 bases stayed unmatched. Per the germline V gene, CDR1 is MRHNA and CDR2 is SNTAGT. The CDR3 extends over 16 amino acids. This CDR3 is CASSVTSGTSTDTQYF. Written as DNA, the CDR3 is TGTGCCAGCAGTGTGACTAGCGGGACTAGCACAGATACGCAGTATTTT.

On this clone: The CDR3 does not close with the conserved phenylalanine or tryptophan, likely indicating a read error. In nucleotides, the CDR3 is TGTGCCAGCAACGAGGGACAGGGGCCTAATCAGCCCCAGCATGTT. This sequence encodes CASNEGQGPNQPQHV. V is TRBV2 and J is TRBJ1-5, with 10 bases aligning to TRBD1. The V segment lost 7 bases and the J segment 4 bases; nucleotides outside the gene matches: 7. The germline CDR1 and CDR2 sequences are SNHLY and FYNNEI. The CDR3 spans 15 residues.

This clone occurred once. J is TRBJ2-2 and V is TRBV10-3, with 8 bases matching TRBD1. The germline V gene encodes CDR1 ENHRY and CDR2 SYGVKD. V lost 6 bases and J lost 0; bases outside the gene matches: 3. This CDR3 is built from 15 residues. CDR3 amino acids: CAISAGQANTGELFF. CDR3 bases: TGTGCCATCAGCGCGGGACAGGCGAACACCGGGGAGCTGTTTTTT.

V is TRBV5-4 and J is TRBJ2-7; tentatively, D is TRBD2 (6 bases). With 0 bases removed from V and 5 bases from J, the gap between germline ends came to 15 bases. Per germline, CDR1 SGHNT and CDR2 YYREEE (reference sequence). This CDR3 has 15 residues. The CDR3 sequence: CASSLARRGRDEQYF. Written as DNA, the CDR3 is TGTGCCAGCAGCTTGGCCCGGAGGGGCCGGGACGAGCAGTACTTC.

This clone has only a few counts. The rearrangement joins TRBV10-3 to TRBJ1-1; 7 bases are a match to TRBD1. This CDR3 has 12 residues. The V gene's germline CDR1 is ENHRY and CDR2 SYGVKD. V was pared by 9 bases and J by 5 bases, with 6 bases of the junction left unmatched. For the CDR3, the DNA is TGTGCCATAAATCAGGGGGATACTGAAGCTTTCTTT. Its translation: CAINQGDTEAFF.

The chain is built from TRBV11-3 and TRBJ2-7; 7 bases match TRBD2. Per germline, CDR1 SGHNT and CDR2 YENEEA. This CDR3 comprises 15 residues. The V and J ends lost 1 base and 0 bases, in that order; junction bases with no gene match: 3. CDR3 region: CASSLVGDYSYEQYF. The CDR3 nucleotides read TGTGCCAGCAGCTTAGTGGGGGACTACTCCTACGAGCAGTACTTC.

The chain combines TRBV7-9 with TRBJ1-5; 7 nucleotides align to TRBD1. This CDR3 has 12 residues. The germline gives CDR1 SEHNR, CDR2 FQNEAQ (reference sequence). The V and J ends lost 5 bases and 5 bases, in that order; junction bases with no gene match: 0. CDR3 nucleotides: TGTGCCAGCAGCGGACAGGATCAGCCCCAGCATTTT. This codes for CASSGQDQPQHF. Full variable domain (missing parts from reference TRBV7-9 and TRBJ1-5): DTGVSQNPRHKITKRGQNVTFRCDPISEHNRLYWYRQTLGQGPEFLTYFQNEAQLEKSRLLSDRFSAERPKGSFSTLEIQRTEQGDSAMYLCASSGQDQPQHFGDGTRLSIL.

The rearrangement links TRBV28 to TRBJ2-7, with 11 bases lining up with TRBD2. The junction had 9 bases not matched to a gene; V was cut back by 6 bases and J by 5 bases. This CDR3 comprises 15 residues. Germline V gene sequence: CDR1 MDHEN, CDR2 SYDVKM. CDR3 in DNA: TGTGCCAGCAGCCAACCTGGGACTAGCGGAGACGAGCAGTACTTC. Translation: CASSQPGTSGDEQYF.

This clone has only a few counts. CDR3 nucleotide sequence: TGCGCCAGCGCTGGACAGGGGGGATTGAACACTGAAGCTTTCTTT. It encodes CASAGQGGLNTEAFF. The chain carries TRBV5-1 and TRBJ1-1; 10 nucleotides match TRBD1. Trimming cost V 7 bases and J 0 bases; bases outside gene matches: 6. This CDR3 comprises 15 residues. CDR1 SGHRS and CDR2 YFSETQ come from the germline V gene.

The chain uses TRBV5-6 and TRBJ2-7; perhaps TRBD1 as D (6 bases). Trimming pared 0 bases from V and 7 bases from J, leaving 11 bases between. Germline values: CDR1 SGHDT, CDR2 YYEEEE. This CDR3 has 13 amino acids. In DNA form, the CDR3 reads TGTGCCAGCAGCTTGGACCAGGGGCGAGAGCAGTACTTC. Translation: CASSLDQGREQYF.

This clone was recorded a few times. The genes are TRBV6-5 and TRBJ2-7; TRBD1 might be the D (5 bases). V lost 11 bases, J lost 1 base, and 9 bases lay in between. The CDR3 spans 11 residues. CDR1 and CDR2 (germline): MNHEY, SVGAGI. CDR3 protein: CAVGQSYEQYF. Written as DNA, the CDR3 is TGTGCCGTGGGGCAGTCCTACGAGCAGTACTTC.